This TCR beta chain was found in a study of Graves' ophthalmopathy and Graves' hyperthyroidism. From RNA, the CDR3 regions of TCR beta chains were amplified and sequenced. First-round RT-PCR with HTBI primers preceded a second-round multiplex PCR. TCRdb used MiXCR to reprocess the multiplex PCR reads, holding one entry per CDR3 protein. This sample has some 750,000 distinct CDR3 sequences; 40% occur once, and the top ten carry 44%. The CDR3 consists of 17 residues. V was clipped by 0 bases and J by 7 bases; unmatched bases: 11. Germline CDR1 is WNHNN and CDR2 is SYGVQD (reference sequence). J is TRBJ2-2 and V is TRBV10-1; 7 bases map to TRBD1. Material: peripheral blood. This receptor was obtained from an adult man with Graves' ophthalmopathy. The CDR3 loop is CASSESRANRGNGELFF. The CDR3 DNA reads TGCGCCAGCAGTGAGTCGCGCGCAAACAGGGGAAACGGGGAGCTGTTTTTT.